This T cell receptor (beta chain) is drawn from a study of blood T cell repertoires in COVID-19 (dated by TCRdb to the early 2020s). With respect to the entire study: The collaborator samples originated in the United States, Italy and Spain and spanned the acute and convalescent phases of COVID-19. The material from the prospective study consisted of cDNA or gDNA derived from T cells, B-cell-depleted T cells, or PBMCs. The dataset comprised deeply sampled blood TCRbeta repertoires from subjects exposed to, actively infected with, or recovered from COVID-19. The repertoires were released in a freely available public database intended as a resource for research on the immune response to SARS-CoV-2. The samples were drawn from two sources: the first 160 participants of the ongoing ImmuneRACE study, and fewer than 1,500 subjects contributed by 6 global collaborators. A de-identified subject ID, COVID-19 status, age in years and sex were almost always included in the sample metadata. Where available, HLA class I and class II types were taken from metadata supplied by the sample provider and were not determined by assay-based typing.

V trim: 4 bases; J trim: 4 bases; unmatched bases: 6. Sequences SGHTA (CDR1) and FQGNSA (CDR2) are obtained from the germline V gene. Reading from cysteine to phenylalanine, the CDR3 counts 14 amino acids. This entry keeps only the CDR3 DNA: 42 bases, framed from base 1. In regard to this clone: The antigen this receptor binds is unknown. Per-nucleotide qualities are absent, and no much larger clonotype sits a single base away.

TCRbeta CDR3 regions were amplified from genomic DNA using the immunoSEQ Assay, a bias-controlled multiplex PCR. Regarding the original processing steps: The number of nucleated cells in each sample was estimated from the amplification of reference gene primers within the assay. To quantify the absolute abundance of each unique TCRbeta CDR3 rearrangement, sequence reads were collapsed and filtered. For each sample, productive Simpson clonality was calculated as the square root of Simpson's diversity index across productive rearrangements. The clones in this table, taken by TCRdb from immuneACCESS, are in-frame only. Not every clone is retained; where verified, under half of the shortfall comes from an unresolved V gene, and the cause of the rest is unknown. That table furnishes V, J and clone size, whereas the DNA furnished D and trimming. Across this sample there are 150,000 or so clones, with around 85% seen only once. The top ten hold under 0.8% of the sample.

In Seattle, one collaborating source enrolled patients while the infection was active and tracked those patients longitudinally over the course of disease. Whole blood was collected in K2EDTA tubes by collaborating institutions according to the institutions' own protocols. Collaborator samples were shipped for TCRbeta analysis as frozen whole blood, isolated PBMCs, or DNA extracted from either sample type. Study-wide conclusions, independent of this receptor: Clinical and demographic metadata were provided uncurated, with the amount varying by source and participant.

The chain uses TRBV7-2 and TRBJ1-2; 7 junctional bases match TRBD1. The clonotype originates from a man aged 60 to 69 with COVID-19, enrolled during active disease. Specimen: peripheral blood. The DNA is TGTGCCAGCAGCTCCCAACAGGGGCCCTATGGCTACACCTTC. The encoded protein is CASSSQQGPYGYTF.